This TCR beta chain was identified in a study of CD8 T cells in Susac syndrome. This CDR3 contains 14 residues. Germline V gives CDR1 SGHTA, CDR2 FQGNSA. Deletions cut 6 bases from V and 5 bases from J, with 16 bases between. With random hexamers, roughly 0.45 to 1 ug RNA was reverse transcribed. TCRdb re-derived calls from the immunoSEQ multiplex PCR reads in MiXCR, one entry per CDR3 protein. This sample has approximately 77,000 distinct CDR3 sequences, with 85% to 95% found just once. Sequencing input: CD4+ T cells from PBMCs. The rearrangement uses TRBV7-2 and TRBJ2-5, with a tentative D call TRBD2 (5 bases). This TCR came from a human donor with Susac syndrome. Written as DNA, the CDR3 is TGTGCCAGCAGTTATAGTCGGGGTACGGAGACCCAGTACTTC. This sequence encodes CASSYSRGTETQYF.